The next 25 T cell receptor beta chains were all read from a single sample in a study of identical twins. Via MiXCR, TCRdb re-called the 5' RACE reads, giving one row per CDR3 protein. The sample holds 400,000 to 650,000 distinct CDR3 sequences, less than 25% seen once. This same sample was also taken into another study, of T cells expressing NK-cell markers.

Sequenced material: CD4+ T cells sorted from blood. The receptors come from a woman aged 18 to 35 in good health.

This clonotype was counted ten times or more. The rearrangement uses TRBV6-1 and TRBJ1-2, with D perhaps matching TRBD1 (5 bases). The CDR3 length is 14 residues. V lost 5 bases and J lost 0, with 10 bases in between. Germline V gene sequence: CDR1 MNHNS, CDR2 SASEGT. This CDR3 is CASSRQGANYGYTF. The CDR3 region has the DNA TGTGCCAGCAGTCGGCAGGGAGCTAACTATGGCTACACCTTC.

This chain links TRBV5-1 with TRBJ2-3; 10 bases agree with TRBD2. Per the germline V gene, CDR1 is SGHRS and CDR2 is YFSETQ. The CDR3 covers 15 residues. Trimming took 3 bases from V and 2 from J; bases not matched to a gene: 3. The CDR3 here is CASSSSGRDTDTQYF. CDR3 DNA sequence: TGCGCCAGCAGCTCCAGCGGGAGGGACACAGATACGCAGTATTTT.

This clonotype showed up just once. This chain joins TRBV6-1 and TRBJ2-1; D remains ambiguous. The germline gives CDR1 MNHNS, CDR2 SASEGT. Trimming took 5 bases from V and 3 from J, leaving 20 bases between them. The CDR3 runs 17 residues. As DNA, the CDR3 is TGTGCCAGCAGTCGAGAAATGACACCGCTAAACTACAATGAGCAGTTCTTC. It yields the protein CASSREMTPLNYNEQFF.

V and J are TRBV20-1 and TRBJ2-4; D call uncertain. From germline, CDR1 is DFQATT and CDR2 SNEGSKA (reference sequence). Trimming pared 5 bases from V and 0 bases from J, leaving 11 bases between. This CDR3 spans 14 amino acids. In nucleotides, the CDR3 is TGCAGTGCTCCCCAGGCGGCAGCCAAAAACATTCAGTACTTC. Protein sequence: CSAPQAAAKNIQYF.

The V call is TRBV7-9, the J call TRBJ1-1, with D unclear. CDR1 is SEHNR, CDR2 FQNEAQ, per germline (reference sequence). This CDR3 spans 13 amino acids. Between the trimmed V and J ends, which lost 1 base and 8 bases, there was a span of 11 bases. The CDR3 loop is CASSLDEGLEAFF. CDR3 sequence (DNA): TGTGCCAGCAGCTTAGATGAGGGCTTGGAAGCTTTCTTT. Variable domain in full (rest from reference TRBV7-9 and TRBJ1-1): DTGVSQNPRHKITKRGQNVTFRCDPISEHNRLYWYRQTLGQGPEFLTYFQNEAQLEKSRLLSDRFSAERPKGSFSTLEIQRTEQGDSAMYLCASSLDEGLEAFFGQGTRLTVV.

This clonotype appeared many times. Relative to the germline gene, one junction end is altered; a read error may explain this. The chain combines TRBV29-1 with TRBJ2-7; perhaps TRBD2 as D (6 bases). In germline, CDR1 is SQVTM, CDR2 ANQGSEA. The CDR3 contains 12 residues. CDR3 in DNA: TGCAGCGTTGGCTTCAGTCTGGGGGGAGTGGACTTC. The encoded protein is CSVGFSLGGVDF.

On this clonotype itself: Compared with germline, one end of the junction differs, possibly owing to a read error. This chain uses TRBV20-1 with TRBJ2-3; a weak D match, TRBD2 (5 bases). Germline values: CDR1 DFQATT, CDR2 SNEGSKA (reference sequence). There are 15 residues in the CDR3. CDR3: CSASGAFRRTDTLYF. CDR3 coding DNA: TGCAGTGCGAGCGGAGCGTTTCGCCGCACAGATACGCTGTATTTT.

This chain joins TRBV5-1 and TRBJ1-2; weak D call: TRBD1 (5 bases). This CDR3 has 12 residues. Germline-derived CDR1 and CDR2 are SGHRS and YFSETQ. V was cut by 4 bases and J by 4 bases, with 8 bases left in between. The CDR3 is CASSEDTYGYTF. The CDR3 DNA sequence: TGCGCCAGCAGCGAGGACACCTATGGCTACACCTTC.

The CDR3 nucleotides are TGTGCCAGCAGCGATGGCATAGGGTTGCGAGAGACCCAGTACTTC. It is translated as CASSDGIGLRETQYF. V usage is TRBV9 and J usage is TRBJ2-5; unclear D gene. Germline V gene lookup returns CDR1 SGDLS and CDR2 YYNGEE. This CDR3 comprises 15 residues. V was shortened by 3 bases and J by 4 bases, with 16 bases between the two germline ends.

The chain carries TRBV20-1 and TRBJ1-1; 8 nucleotides match TRBD1. Germline CDR1 and CDR2: DFQATT and SNEGSKA (reference sequence). The J segment lost 4 bases and the V segment lost 6 bases, leaving 7 bases of the junction unmatched. The CDR3 extends over 13 amino acids. In nucleotides, the CDR3 is TGCAGTGCCCGAACTGACAGGGGCACTGAAGCTTTCTTT. Protein product: CSARTDRGTEAFF.

The chain carries TRBV20-1 and TRBJ2-3; unclear D gene. CDR1 is DFQATT, CDR2 SNEGSKA, per germline (reference sequence). The CDR3 contains 12 residues. Trimming pared 6 bases from V and 2 bases from J, leaving 9 bases between. CDR3 residues: CSATDSTDTQYF. The CDR3 nucleotides read TGCAGTGCAACAGACTCCACAGATACGCAGTATTTT.

Only a few counts were recorded for this clonotype. The chain carries TRBV19 and TRBJ1-1; 9 bases align to TRBD1. CDR1 is LNHDA and CDR2 is SQIVND in the germline V gene (reference sequence). The junction had 9 bases not matched to a gene; V was cut back by 10 bases and J by 3 bases. The CDR3 runs 14 residues. The CDR3 spells CATFPGQGHTEAFF. The CDR3 region has the DNA TGTGCCACCTTTCCGGGACAGGGTCACACTGAAGCTTTCTTT.

For this clonotype: The junction shows a germline mismatch at one end, possibly a read error. V gene TRBV20-1 combines with J gene TRBJ2-1; 16 nucleotides line up with TRBD2. The germline V gene has CDR1 DFQATT and CDR2 SNEGSKA (reference sequence). The CDR3 runs 14 residues. CDR3 sequence reads: CSARAPGLAGGPVF. Written as DNA, the CDR3 is TGCAGTGCTAGAGCGCCGGGACTAGCGGGGGGGCCGGTCTTC.

There are a few counts of this clonotype. The V and J genes are TRBV5-5 and TRBJ2-7; D possibly corresponds to TRBD1 (5 bases). This CDR3 has 15 amino acids. Germline CDR1 and CDR2: SGHKS and YYEKEE (reference sequence). With 1 base removed from V and 2 bases from J, the gap between germline ends came to 13 bases. In nucleotides, the CDR3 is TGTGCCAGCAGCTTGCAGGGTCCCTCCACCTACGAGCAGTACTTC. Its translation is CASSLQGPSTYEQYF.

The chain employs TRBV20-1 and TRBJ1-2; the D is unclear. This CDR3 is 14 amino acids long. Trimming shortened V by 1 base and J by 4 bases, and 13 bases separated the two germline ends. Germline-derived CDR1 and CDR2 are DFQATT and SNEGSKA (reference sequence). Here the CDR3 reads CSARGREGGYGYTF. In nucleotides, the CDR3 is TGCAGTGCTAGAGGCCGCGAGGGTGGCTATGGCTACACCTTC.

The chain joins TRBV12-3 or TRBV12-4 to TRBJ2-1; the match to TRBD2 covers 13 bases. CDR3 size: 18 residues. After removal of 11 bases from V and 6 bases from J, the junction contained 19 bases not matched to a gene. For the CDR3, the DNA is TGTGCCTTCAGTTTAGCCGGAGGACTAGCGGGAGTATCCAATGAGCAGTTCTTC. Its translation is CAFSLAGGLAGVSNEQFF.

The chain couples TRBV12-3 or TRBV12-4 to TRBJ2-4; TRBD2 matches at 14 bases. This CDR3 has 19 residues. CDR3 sequence reads: CTFSFKTSGRGLAKNIQYF. DNA of the CDR3: TGTACCTTCAGTTTCAAGACTAGCGGGAGGGGTCTGGCCAAAAACATTCAGTACTTC.

V gene TRBV11-3 combines with J gene TRBJ1-1; D not resolved. Germline-derived CDR1 and CDR2 are SGHNT and YENEEA. The CDR3 contains 15 residues. Trimming cost V 5 bases and J 0 bases, with 13 bases left between them. CDR3 bases: TGTGCCAGCAGCCCCCGACGGAAACTGAACACTGAAGCTTTCTTT. It is translated as CASSPRRKLNTEAFF.

The gene calls are TRBV4-3 and TRBJ2-3, with D possibly TRBD1 on 5 matching bases. The germline V gene encodes CDR1 LGHNA and CDR2 YSLEER. This CDR3 has 17 amino acids. V was cut by 0 bases and J by 2 bases, with 15 bases left in between. The CDR3 loop reads CASSQDRRGSNTDTQYF. The DNA for the CDR3 is TGCGCCAGCAGCCAAGATCGTAGGGGCTCCAACACAGATACGCAGTATTTT.

The chain carries TRBV25-1 and TRBJ2-5; D might be TRBD2 (6 bases). CDR3 size: 14 residues. V was clipped by 3 bases and J by 5 bases, with 13 bases between them. CDR1 MGHDK and CDR2 SYGVNS come from the germline V gene. Here the CDR3 reads CASSESGGWETQYF. The CDR3 DNA follows: TGTGCCAGCAGTGAGAGCGGAGGGTGGGAGACCCAGTACTTC.

J is TRBJ1-1 and V is TRBV6-5; D gene uncertain. Germline V gene data show CDR1 as MNHEY and CDR2 as SVGAGI. The CDR3 is 14 residues long. V dropped 0 bases and J dropped 3 bases, with 8 bases sitting between them. DNA of the CDR3: TGTGCCAGCAGTTACTCGACTACTTACACTGAAGCTTTCTTT. Amino acid sequence: CASSYSTTYTEAFF.

This clonotype came up once. V is TRBV20-1 and J is TRBJ2-7, with 9 bases identical to TRBD2. CDR3 length: 15 amino acids. The J segment lost 7 bases and the V segment lost 3 bases, leaving 13 bases of the junction unmatched. Germline V gene data show CDR1 as DFQATT and CDR2 as SNEGSKA (reference sequence). CDR3 nucleotides: TGCAGTGCTAGGACCATGCTACTAGCGGGCGCTGAGCAGTACTTC. Its protein is CSARTMLLAGAEQYF.

The CDR3 DNA reads TGTGCCAGCTTTCTGGGATCGCACACCGGGGAGCTGTTTTTT. This sequence encodes CASFLGSHTGELFF. V usage is TRBV7-9 and J usage is TRBJ2-2; no definite D call. The CDR3 contains 14 residues. V was clipped by 8 bases and J by 3 bases, with 13 bases between them. Germline V lookup: CDR1 SEHNR, CDR2 FQNEAQ (reference sequence).

The gene calls are TRBV24-1 and TRBJ2-1; 13 nucleotides match TRBD2. There are 16 residues in the CDR3. J gave up 6 bases and V 3 bases, and 4 bases lay outside the gene matches. Germline CDR1 reads KGHDR; CDR2 reads SFDVKD. In nucleotides, the CDR3 is TGTGCCACCAGTGATACCAGGACTAGCGGGAGCAATGAGCAGTTCTTC. It is translated as CATSDTRTSGSNEQFF.

The chain links TRBV5-1 to TRBJ1-4; a weak D match, TRBD1 (5 bases). This CDR3 region has 16 residues. Germline V gene lookup returns CDR1 SGHRS and CDR2 YFSETQ. V shed 4 bases and J shed 8 bases, with 21 bases lying between them. The CDR3 DNA follows: TGCGCCAGCAGCCTCCGGGGCCCAAGGACTGTCGAAAAACTGTTTTTT. It translates to CASSLRGPRTVEKLFF.